This T cell receptor (beta chain) derives from a study of cytomegalovirus exposure and HLA in healthy donors. V was shortened by 3 bases and J by 8 bases, with 14 bases between the two germline ends. The CDR3 is 13 residues long. CDR1 SGHNT and CDR2 YYREEE come from the germline V gene (reference sequence). 13 Jbeta primers and 60 Vbeta primers were used for the PCR. Assay: immunoSEQ multiplex PCR; the TCRdb copy retains only in-frame clones and omits some. This table holds 150,000 to 200,000 clones, 76% found once. The chain couples TRBV5-4 to TRBJ1-2; TRBD1 is a possible D gene (5 bases). The sample taken for sequencing was PBMCs. The receptor comes from a male donor in good health and CMV-seronegative. CDR3 sequence (DNA): TGTGCCAGCAGCTGGGGCGGGGAGTACGGCTACACCTTC. As protein: CASSWGGEYGYTF.